The rows below give T cell receptor beta chains drawn from one sample of a study of blood T cell repertoires in COVID-19. Some clones are missing from TCRdb's copy, which holds only in-frame ones; the method was immunoSEQ multiplex PCR. Of fewer than 200,000 clones listed, around 83% are singletons. Sample: peripheral blood. All receptors come from a woman between 65 and 79 years old who had recovered from COVID-19. The CDR3 runs from the conserved cysteine through the conserved F or W. D genes are given only for firm matches. The size of a clone is reported for some rows only, either as once, few or many, or as a class for expanded clones.

J gene	D gene	clone size	V gene	CDR3 protein	CDR3 DNA
TRBJ2-1	TRBD2	-	TRBV5-1	CASSLAPNGAGAYNEQFF	TGCGCCAGCAGCTTGGCCCCTAATGGGGCGGGGGCCTACAATGAGCAGTTCTTC
TRBJ2-7	-	few	TRBV7-8	CASSLAGAGYEQYF	TGTGCCAGCAGCTTAGCGGGGGCAGGCTACGAGCAGTACTTC
TRBJ1-4	-	once	TRBV5-1	CASSSQDPGGEKLFF	TGCGCCAGCTCCTCACAGGACCCCGGGGGTGAAAAACTGTTTTTT
TRBJ1-4	-	-	TRBV23-1	CASSHLVPPTTNEKLFF	TGCGCCAGCAGTCATTTAGTCCCCCCCACAACTAATGAAAAACTGTTTTTT
TRBJ1-5	-	-	TRBV20-1	CSASYEQPQHF	TGCAGTGCTAGTTATGAGCAGCCCCAGCATTTT
TRBJ1-2	-	few	TRBV18	CATLPRQTLNYGYTF	TGTGCCACCCTCCCGAGGCAGACGCTTAACTATGGCTACACCTTC
TRBJ2-7	-	-	TRBV4-1	CASSQGPGVRYEQYF	TGCGCCAGCAGCCAAGGCCCGGGTGTCCGCTACGAGCAGTACTTC
TRBJ2-3	-	-	TRBV9	CASSKRNTDTQYF	TGTGCCAGCAGCAAGCGGAACACAGATACGCAGTATTTT
TRBJ1-3	-	-	TRBV9	CASSARTGSGNTIYF	TGTGCCAGCAGCGCCCGAACAGGGTCGGGAAACACCATATATTTT
TRBJ2-3	TRBD2	-	TRBV30	CAWDPLAGATDTQYF	TGTGCCTGGGACCCTCTAGCGGGGGCCACAGATACGCAGTATTTT
TRBJ1-2	-	-	TRBV7-8	CASSLFPEGHNHGYTF	TGTGCCAGCAGCTTATTCCCGGAGGGCCATAACCATGGCTACACCTTC
TRBJ1-2	-	-	TRBV4-1	CASSQAPRVGGYGYTF	TGCGCCAGCAGCCAAGCCCCCAGGGTCGGGGGGTATGGCTACACCTTC
TRBJ1-1	-	-	TRBV6-2/TRBV6-3	CASSYSKVRGWDTEAFF	TGTGCCAGCAGTTACTCGAAGGTTCGGGGGTGGGACACTGAAGCTTTCTTT
TRBJ2-3	TRBD2	few	TRBV4-1	CASSQDITGGPVRYF	TGCGCCAGCAGCCAAGATATAACGGGAGGCCCGGTACGGTATTTT
TRBJ2-7	-	-	TRBV28	CASSFGGPYEQYF	TGTGCCAGCAGTTTCGGAGGTCCCTACGAGCAGTACTTC
TRBJ1-1	-	-	TRBV18	CASSPRTEMNTEAFF	TGTGCCAGCTCACCGCGGACAGAGATGAACACTGAAGCTTTCTTT
TRBJ1-4	-	-	TRBV4-3	CASSQGDPGKLFF	TGCGCCAGCAGCCAAGGGGATCCAGGGAAACTGTTTTTT
TRBJ1-4	-	-	TRBV11-1	CASSLAGQRVDEKLFF	TGTGCCAGCAGCTTAGCCGGACAGCGTGTGGATGAAAAACTGTTTTTT
TRBJ2-2	TRBD2	-	TRBV28	CASSTSLAGRAGELFF	TGTGCCAGCAGTACCAGCCTAGCGGGACGGGCGGGGGAGCTGTTTTTT
TRBJ1-3	-	-	TRBV9	CASSVGWQASGNTIYF	TGTGCCAGCAGCGTAGGGTGGCAGGCCTCTGGAAACACCATATATTTT
TRBJ1-1	TRBD1	-	TRBV3-1/TRBV3-2	CASSQGTGVRTEAFF	TGTGCCAGCAGCCAAGGGACAGGGGTGCGCACTGAAGCTTTCTTT
TRBJ2-1	TRBD2	-	TRBV5-6	CASRESGRAREQFF	TGTGCCAGCAGAGAGAGCGGGAGGGCGCGTGAGCAGTTCTTC
TRBJ2-7	TRBD2	-	TRBV4-1	CASSPQGLAGGVQYF	TGCGCCAGCAGCCCCCAAGGACTAGCGGGAGGGGTGCAGTACTTC
TRBJ2-1	TRBD2	-	TRBV7-9	CASSDQLAGGPGEQFF	TGTGCCAGCAGCGACCAACTAGCGGGGGGGCCCGGTGAGCAGTTCTTC
TRBJ2-2	-	many	TRBV9	CASSVRAGELFF	TGTGCCAGCAGCGTACGTGCCGGGGAGCTGTTTTTT
TRBJ1-2	-	-	TRBV4-3	CASSQDGQNYGYTF	TGCGCCAGCAGCCAAGATGGACAGAACTATGGCTACACCTTC
TRBJ1-6	TRBD1	-	TRBV5-1	CASTPGQGPYNSPLHF	TGCGCCAGCACGCCGGGACAGGGACCCTATAATTCACCCCTCCACTTT
TRBJ1-3	TRBD1	-	TRBV30	CAWSVLGTGDPGNTIYF	TGTGCCTGGAGTGTACTTGGGACAGGGGATCCTGGAAACACCATATATTTT
TRBJ2-2	-	-	TRBV7-6	CASSLGGPGTGELFF	TGTGCCAGCAGCTTAGGGGGCCCCGGGACCGGGGAGCTGTTTTTT
TRBJ2-7	-	-	TRBV6-5	CASRRPGQSYEQYF	TGTGCCAGCAGAAGACCGGGACAATCCTACGAGCAGTACTTC
TRBJ2-2	TRBD1	few	TRBV5-4	CASSRTGTNTGELFF	TGTGCCAGCAGCCGGACAGGGACGAACACCGGGGAGCTGTTTTTT
TRBJ2-1	TRBD2	few	TRBV7-9	CASSLGASGYNEQFF	TGTGCCAGCAGCTTAGGGGCTAGCGGCTACAATGAGCAGTTCTTC
TRBJ2-3	-	once	TRBV7-3	CASSLQHHSTDTQYF	TGTGCCAGCAGCTTACAACACCATAGCACAGATACGCAGTATTTT
TRBJ2-7	TRBD1	-	TRBV14	CASSQRPGQGYYEQYF	TGTGCCAGCAGCCAACGACCGGGACAGGGCTATTACGAGCAGTACTTC
TRBJ1-4	-	few	TRBV2	CASRPRATNEKLFF	TGTGCCAGCAGGCCCCGAGCAACTAATGAAAAACTGTTTTTT
TRBJ1-2	-	-	TRBV3-1/TRBV3-2	CASSPGRQTGDYGYTF	TGTGCCAGCAGCCCGGGAAGGCAAACCGGGGACTATGGCTACACCTTC
TRBJ1-3	-	-	TRBV29-1	CSVDGTLGNTIYF	TGCAGCGTCGACGGGACACTTGGAAACACCATATATTTT
TRBJ1-4	-	-	TRBV4-1	CASSPRTVNEKLFF	TGCGCCAGCAGCCCCCGGACAGTCAATGAAAAACTGTTTTTT
TRBJ2-5	-	-	TRBV28	CASSLSGGPQETQYF	TGTGCCAGCAGTTTATCCGGGGGGCCGCAAGAGACCCAGTACTTC
TRBJ2-1	-	-	TRBV12-3/TRBV12-4	CASSNGYEQFF	TGTGCCAGCAGCAACGGGTATGAGCAGTTCTTC
TRBJ1-2	TRBD1	few	TRBV28	CASSSGGAGYGYTF	TGTGCCAGCAGCTCAGGGGGCGCTGGCTATGGCTACACCTTC
TRBJ2-1	TRBD1	few	TRBV15	CATRANRGGSYEQFF	TGTGCCACCAGAGCAAACAGGGGTGGGTCTTACGAGCAGTTCTTC